The clone carrying this T cell receptor beta chain was seen at least ten times. No antigen is known for it. To make TCR beta libraries, researchers used iRepertoire HTBI primers and Arm-PCR of CDR3 regions. Original handling: Overall, samples carried 60 to 65 TRBV and about 15 TRBJ segments. TCRdb recomputed calls from the multiplex PCR reads with MiXCR, one row per CDR3 protein. These V and J calls derive from TCRdb rather than the authors' analysis. Here the sample spans approximately 470,000 distinct CDR3 sequences, around 21% being singletons. Germline CDR1 and CDR2: MDHEN and SYDVKM. Losses at the gene ends were 3 bases for V and 1 base for J; bases not matched to a gene: 16. This CDR3 comprises 19 residues. These data are taken from a study of regulatory T cells in long-lasting Graves disease. Study in general: Persistence in Graves' disease denoted antithyroid drug use beyond 5 years alongside positive TSH receptor antibodies.

Time point described: persistent/refractory GD, antithyroid drugs over 5 years with positive TRAb. RNA from PBMCs was the source of the TCR library. Study results and limitations: Persistent cases favored TRBV28, TRBJ1-2 and TRBJ2-5.

Sequencing used peripheral blood mononuclear cells (PBMCs), obtained when the disease was refractory, from a patient treated with antithyroid drugs. This clonotype originated in a female donor with Graves disease. The V and J genes are TRBV28 and TRBJ2-7; 9 bases line up with TRBD2. In nucleotides, the CDR3 is TGTGCCAGCAGTTTTCTACCTCCCCTGACTAGCGGTATTTCCTACGAGCAGTACTTC. This sequence encodes CASSFLPPLTSGISYEQYF.